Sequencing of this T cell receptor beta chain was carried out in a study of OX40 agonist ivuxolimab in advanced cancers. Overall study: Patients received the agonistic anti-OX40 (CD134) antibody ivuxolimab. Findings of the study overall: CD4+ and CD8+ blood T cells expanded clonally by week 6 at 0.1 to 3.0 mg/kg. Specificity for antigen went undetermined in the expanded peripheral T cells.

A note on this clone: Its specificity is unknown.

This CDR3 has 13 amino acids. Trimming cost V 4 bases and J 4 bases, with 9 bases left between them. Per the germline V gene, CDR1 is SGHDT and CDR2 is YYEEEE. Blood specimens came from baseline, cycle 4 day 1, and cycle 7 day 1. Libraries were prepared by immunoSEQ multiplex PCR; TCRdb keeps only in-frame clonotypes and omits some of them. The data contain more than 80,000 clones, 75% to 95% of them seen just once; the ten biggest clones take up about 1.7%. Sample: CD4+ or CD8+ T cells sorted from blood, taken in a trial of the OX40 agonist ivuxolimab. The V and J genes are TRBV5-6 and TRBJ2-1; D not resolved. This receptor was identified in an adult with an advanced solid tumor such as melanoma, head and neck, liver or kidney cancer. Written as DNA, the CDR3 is TGTGCCAGCAGCCCCCAGGTTTACAATGAGCAGTTCTTC. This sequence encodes CASSPQVYNEQFF.